The clone carrying this T cell receptor beta chain was seen a handful of times. What it binds is not known. These data come from a study of cytomegalovirus exposure and HLA in healthy donors. As for the study in general: Assignment to the Caucasian-associated ancestry cluster applied to 81% of the approximately 380 genotyped donors. Study findings and constraints: A later analysis appeared to link common viral pathogens to several of the most significant clusters. The classifier was said to identify cytomegalovirus status with high specificity and sensitivity. Many donors shared some public TCRs, even though most TCR sequences were rare.

The germline gives CDR1 SNHLY, CDR2 FYNNEI. The CDR3 loop spans 15 amino acids. The V end lost 4 bases, the J end lost 8 bases, and 15 bases lay between the germline ends. Use of 60 Vbeta and 13 Jbeta primers characterized the PCR. Generated by immunoSEQ multiplex PCR, the TCRdb table keeps only in-frame clones and is missing some. Of approximately 70,000 clones listed, around two thirds are singletons. The sequence derives from a woman aged 50 to 60 in good health and CMV-seropositive. The chain combines TRBV2 with TRBJ1-6, with a possible D match to TRBD1 (6 bases). Sequencing input: PBMCs. CDR3 residues: CASSGLKGGDSPLHF. The CDR3 nucleotides are TGTGCCAGCAGTGGATTGAAAGGGGGGGATTCACCCCTCCACTTT. The variable domain in full, completed from reference TRBV2 and TRBJ1-6, reads EPEVTQTPSHQVTQMGQEVILRCVPISNHLYFYWYRQILGQKVEFLVSFYNNEISEKSEIFDDQFSVERPDGSNFTLKIRSTKLEDSAMYFCASSGLKGGDSPLHFGNGTRLTVT.